This entry is about one TCR beta chain. Its target is not known. CDR3 length: 13 residues. CDR1 and CDR2 (germline): LGHNA, YSLEER. Through 5' RACE with UMI labels, the TRB cDNA libraries were prepared. From the 5' RACE reads, TCRdb lists one entry per CDR3 protein and no DNA. The listing contains around 140,000 distinct CDR3 sequences. By phenotype, naive CD8+ T cells were CD45RO-CCR7+CD27+CD95-. This record comes from a study of CXCR3-negative and CXCR3-positive naive CD8 T cells. Broader study findings: High diversity, comparable across both naive subsets, contrasted with much lower diversity in memory CD8+ cells. Similar TRBV-TRBJ usage was seen in naive cells (both CXCR3-negative and CXCR3-positive), but memory cells differed. Naive subsets had comparable surface CD5, so TRB CDR3 properties gauged TCR strength. TRB CDR3 hydrophobicity was greater in CXCR3-positive naive cells than in CXCR3-negative naive cells.

The sequencing sample was made of naive CXCR3+ CD8+ T cells from blood. The subset: CD45RO-CCR7+CD27+CD95- naive CD8+ T cells expressing CXCR3 (TNR3+). This receptor was taken from a human donor in good health. Some clones in this sample may be carry-over from other donors' samples. This chain links TRBV4-3 with TRBJ2-1; TCRdb gives TRBD1 as the D gene, but with no DNA this cannot be confirmed. CDR3 sequence: CASSQQGYNEQFF.